This T cell receptor (beta chain) was obtained from a study of T cell responses to AZD1222 COVID-19 vaccine. Study results and limitations: Clonal diversity was possibly underestimated, and the donors were mostly white British, with more females. Among spike-specific TCRs, nearly half reportedly target unmutated variant regions.

Losses at the gene ends were 2 bases for V and 5 bases for J; bases not matched to a gene: 8. Germline V gives CDR1 SGHDT, CDR2 YYEEEE. The CDR3 extends over 16 amino acids. As for this clone: What it binds is unknown.

Clones were read by immunoSEQ multiplex PCR, and TCRdb kept only the in-frame ones, dropping some. The data show some 100,000 clones, with more than 70% seen just once and 3.5% to 4% held by the top ten. Second-dose schedules of about 4 or about 12 weeks were combined. V is TRBV5-6 and J is TRBJ1-4, with TRBD1 matching 8 bases. The sequences come from peripheral blood, collected 28 days after the second AZD1222 dose. The source of this sequence is an adult who received the AZD1222 COVID-19 vaccine. CDR3 protein: CASSLFQGAANEKLFF. Here the CDR3 DNA reads TGTGCCAGCAGCTTATTTCAGGGGGCGGCAAATGAAAAACTGTTTTTT.